This paragraph covers one T cell receptor (beta chain) sequence. TCRdb's copy holds only in-frame clones and misses some; the assay was immunoSEQ multiplex PCR. This sample has some 64,000 clones, with about 92% found just once. Trimming removed 1 base at V and 11 bases at J, with 8 bases between. This CDR3 spans 12 amino acids. The germline V gene encodes CDR1 MGHRA and CDR2 YSYEKL. The entry originates in a study of T cell changes during pregnancy in multiple sclerosis. This specimen consisted of peripheral blood, obtained in the second trimester of pregnancy. The clonotype was recovered from a female donor in good health, enrolled as a control in a pregnancy study. The chain combines TRBV4-1 with TRBJ1-4; D call uncertain. The CDR3: CASSQVLEKLFF. Written as DNA, the CDR3 is TGCGCCAGCAGCCAAGTACTCGAGAAACTGTTTTTT.